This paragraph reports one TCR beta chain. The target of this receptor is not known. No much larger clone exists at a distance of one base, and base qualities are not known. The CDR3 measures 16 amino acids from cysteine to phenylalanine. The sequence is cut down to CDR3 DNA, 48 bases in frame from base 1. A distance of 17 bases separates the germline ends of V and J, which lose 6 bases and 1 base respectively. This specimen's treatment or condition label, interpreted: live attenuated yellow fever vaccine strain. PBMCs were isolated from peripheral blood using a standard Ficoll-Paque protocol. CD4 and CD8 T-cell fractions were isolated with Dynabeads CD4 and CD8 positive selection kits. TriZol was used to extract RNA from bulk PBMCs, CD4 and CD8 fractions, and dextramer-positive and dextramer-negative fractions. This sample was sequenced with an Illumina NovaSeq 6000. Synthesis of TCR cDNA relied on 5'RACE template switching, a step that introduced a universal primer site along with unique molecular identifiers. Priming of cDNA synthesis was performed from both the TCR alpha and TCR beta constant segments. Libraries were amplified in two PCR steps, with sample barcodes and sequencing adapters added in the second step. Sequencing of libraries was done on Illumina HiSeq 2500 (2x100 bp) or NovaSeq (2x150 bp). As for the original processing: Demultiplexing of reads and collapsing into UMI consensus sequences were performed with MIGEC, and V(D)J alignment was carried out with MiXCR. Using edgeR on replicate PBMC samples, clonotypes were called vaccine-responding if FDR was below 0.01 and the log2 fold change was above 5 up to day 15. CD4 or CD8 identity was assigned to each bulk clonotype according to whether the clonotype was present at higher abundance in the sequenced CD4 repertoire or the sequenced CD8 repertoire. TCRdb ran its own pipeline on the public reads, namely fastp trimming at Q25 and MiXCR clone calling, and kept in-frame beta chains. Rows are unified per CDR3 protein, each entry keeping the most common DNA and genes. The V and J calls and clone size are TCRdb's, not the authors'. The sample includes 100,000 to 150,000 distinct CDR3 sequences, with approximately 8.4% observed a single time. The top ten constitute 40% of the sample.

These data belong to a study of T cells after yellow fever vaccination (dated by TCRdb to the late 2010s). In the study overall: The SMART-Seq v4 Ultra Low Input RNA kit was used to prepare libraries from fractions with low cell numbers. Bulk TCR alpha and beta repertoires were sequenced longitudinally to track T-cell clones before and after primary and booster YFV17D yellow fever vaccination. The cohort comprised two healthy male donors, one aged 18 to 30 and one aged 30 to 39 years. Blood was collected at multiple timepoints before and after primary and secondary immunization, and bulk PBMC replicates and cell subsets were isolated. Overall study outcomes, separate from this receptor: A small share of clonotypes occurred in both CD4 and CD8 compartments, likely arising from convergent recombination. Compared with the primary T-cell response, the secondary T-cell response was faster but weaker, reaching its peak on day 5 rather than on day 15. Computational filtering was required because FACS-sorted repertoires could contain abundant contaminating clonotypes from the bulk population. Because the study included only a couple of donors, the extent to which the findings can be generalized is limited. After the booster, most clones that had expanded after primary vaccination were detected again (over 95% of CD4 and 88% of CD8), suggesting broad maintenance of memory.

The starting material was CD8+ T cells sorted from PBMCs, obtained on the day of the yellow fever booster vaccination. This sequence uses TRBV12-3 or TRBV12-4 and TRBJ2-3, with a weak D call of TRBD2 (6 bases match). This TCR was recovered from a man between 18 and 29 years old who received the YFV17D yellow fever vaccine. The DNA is TGTGCCAGCAGCCCACCCGGGACTCCTCGCACAGATACGCAGTATTTT. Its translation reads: CASSPPGTPRTDTQYF.